Following are 14 T cell receptor beta chains from one sample sequenced in a study of blood T cells in healthy people across ages. A second PCR of 7 to 11 cycles used a sample-barcoded 5' primer and a J-beta primer mix. From the 5' RACE reads, TCRdb called clonotypes with MiXCR, one entry per CDR3 protein. Seen here are roughly 2 million distinct CDR3 sequences, around half observed once, and the top ten hold roughly 2%. The sequenced sample was blood. The receptors shown here come from a woman between 40 and 50 years old in good health.

This clonotype was detected only a few times. The V and J genes are TRBV9 and TRBJ2-1; TRBD2 matches at 10 bases. This CDR3 contains 15 residues. Germline V gene data show CDR1 as SGDLS and CDR2 as YYNGEE. Trimming at V came to 0 bases and at J to 7 bases, leaving 4 bases not matched to a gene. The CDR3 nucleotides read TGTGCCAGCAGCGTAGTACTAGCGGGGATGAATGAGCAGTTCTTC. Its protein is CASSVVLAGMNEQFF.

This chain links TRBV12-3 or TRBV12-4 with TRBJ2-5; 10 bases agree with TRBD1. Trimming cost V 5 bases and J 7 bases; bases outside gene matches: 7. This CDR3 spans 14 amino acids. CDR3 DNA: TGTGCCAGCAGTGTAGGGACAGGGGTCGGGACCCAGTACTTC. Its translation is CASSVGTGVGTQYF.

This clonotype was found once. The J gene is TRBJ2-3, the V gene TRBV20-1; possible D gene TRBD2, 6 bases. The V gene lost 4 bases and the J gene lost 4 bases, with 24 bases spanning the gap. Germline CDR1 and CDR2: DFQATT and SNEGSKA (reference sequence). The CDR3 loop spans 17 amino acids. CDR3 residues: CSATAPGLARPPDTQYF. In nucleotides, the CDR3 is TGCAGTGCTACAGCCCCGGGACTCGCCCGACCGCCAGATACGCAGTATTTT.

In its sample, this clonotype was seen a few times. Here the CDR3 reads CSASPPGGRAYGYTF. The CDR3 bases are TGCAGTGCTAGCCCTCCAGGGGGCCGTGCCTATGGCTACACCTTC. The chain uses TRBV20-1 and TRBJ1-2; 8 nucleotides agree with TRBD1. The CDR3 length is 15 residues. V was pared by 3 bases and J by 4 bases, with 10 bases of the junction left unmatched. Germline V gene sequence: CDR1 DFQATT, CDR2 SNEGSKA (reference sequence).

The chain couples TRBV5-1 to TRBJ1-1; D is possibly TRBD1 (5 bases). The V and J ends lost 0 bases and 13 bases respectively, with 16 bases between them. The CDR3 consists of 13 residues. Germline V gene lookup returns CDR1 SGHRS and CDR2 YFSETQ. The CDR3 here is CASSLDRGNKGFF. The CDR3 coding sequence is TGCGCCAGCAGCTTGGATAGGGGTAACAAAGGTTTCTTT.

The J gene is TRBJ2-6, the V gene TRBV7-2; perhaps TRBD2 as D (6 bases). Looked up from germline, CDR1 is SGHTA and CDR2 is FQGNSA. V lost 5 bases to trimming and J lost 4 bases, with 15 bases between them. CDR3 length: 16 amino acids. The CDR3 sequence: CASSRGGGVGANVLTF. Written as DNA, the CDR3 is TGTGCCAGCAGCAGGGGCGGAGGGGTCGGGGCCAACGTCCTGACTTTC.

The chain combines TRBV6-2 or TRBV6-3 with TRBJ2-7; 7 bases are a match to TRBD1. Germline assignment: CDR1 MNHEY and CDR2 SVGEGT. This CDR3 is built from 17 residues. V lost 0 bases to trimming and J lost 0 bases; unmatched junction nucleotides: 8. The CDR3 reads CASSYSTGIPSSYEQYF. CDR3 bases: TGTGCCAGCAGTTACTCGACAGGGATCCCCTCCTCCTACGAGCAGTACTTC.

This clonotype has more than one count but fewer than ten. The genes are TRBV20-1 and TRBJ2-3; 11 nucleotides match TRBD2. CDR3 size: 15 residues. With V trimmed by 3 bases and J by 8 bases, 10 bases remained unmatched. CDR1 is DFQATT, CDR2 SNEGSKA, per germline (reference sequence). This CDR3 is CSASDSGGAKATQYF. CDR3 nucleotides: TGCAGTGCTAGTGATAGCGGGGGGGCCAAAGCTACGCAGTATTTT.

The genes are TRBV10-3 and TRBJ2-4; a possible D gene is TRBD2 (6 bases). The J call is in doubt because the DNA end fits TRBJ2-5 better. This CDR3 has 15 residues. Germline CDR1 ENHRY, CDR2 SYGVKD. Here the CDR3 reads CAISEGTVKAETQYF. CDR3 sequence (DNA): TGTGCCATCAGTGAAGGGACTGTTAAAGCGGAGACCCAGTACTTC.

Written as DNA, the CDR3 is TGCAGTGCTAGGGGCGACAACTACGAGCAGTACTTC. This gives the protein CSARGDNYEQYF. The chain uses TRBV20-1 and TRBJ2-5; D is uncertain. With the DNA end fitting TRBJ2-7 better, the J assignment may be wrong. Germline V gene data show CDR1 as DFQATT and CDR2 as SNEGSKA (reference sequence). This CDR3 has 12 amino acids.

This chain joins TRBV29-1 and TRBJ1-1; tentatively, D is TRBD1 (5 bases). The CDR3 sequence is 12 residues long. CDR1 is SQVTM and CDR2 is ANQGSEA in the germline V gene. Trimming stripped 6 bases from V and 3 bases from J, with 11 bases between. In nucleotides, the CDR3 is TGCAGCGTCGGGGGGGTGGACACTGAAGCTTTCTTT. Translating gives CSVGGVDTEAFF. Using reference TRBV29-1 and TRBJ1-1 for the parts outside the CDR3, the full variable domain is SAVISQKPSRDICQRGTSLTIQCQVDSQVTMMFWYRQQPGQSLTLIATANQGSEATYESGFVIDKFPISRPNLTFSTLTVSNMSPEDSSIYLCSVGGVDTEAFFGQGTRLTVV.

The chain is built from TRBV12-5 and TRBJ1-1, with D perhaps TRBD1 (6 bases). CDR1 and CDR2 from the germline V gene are LGHNT and FRNRAP. The germline V and J ends were trimmed by 8 bases and 4 bases, with 17 bases remaining between them. The CDR3 length is 14 residues. The CDR3, as DNA: TGTGCTAGTTTTGGGGAGGGGGACGCCACTGAAGCTTTCTTT. Translation: CASFGEGDATEAFF.

This chain connects TRBV29-1 to TRBJ1-4; no definite D call. There are 11 residues in the CDR3. From germline, CDR1 is SQVTM and CDR2 ANQGSEA. V shed 7 bases and J shed 8 bases, with 11 bases lying between them. The CDR3 sequence: CSGGESEKLFF. As DNA, the CDR3 is TGCAGCGGCGGGGAGAGCGAAAAACTGTTTTTT. The full variable domain, with the rest looked up from reference TRBV29-1 and TRBJ1-4, is SAVISQKPSRDICQRGTSLTIQCQVDSQVTMMFWYRQQPGQSLTLIATANQGSEATYESGFVIDKFPISRPNLTFSTLTVSNMSPEDSSIYLCSGGESEKLFFGSGTQLSVL.

This clonotype occurred a few times. The chain links TRBV9 to TRBJ2-1; TRBD2 matches 9 bases. The junction had 9 bases not matched to a gene; V was cut back by 0 bases and J by 8 bases. Germline V gene lookup returns CDR1 SGDLS and CDR2 YYNGEE. This CDR3 has 16 residues. CDR3 DNA: TGTGCCAGCAGCGTAGCCGCGGGGGGGCCTATGGATGAGCAGTTCTTC. As protein: CASSVAAGGPMDEQFF.